This is a list of T cell receptor beta chains from one sample in a study of blood T cell repertoires in COVID-19. Some clones are missing from TCRdb's copy, which holds only in-frame ones; the method was immunoSEQ multiplex PCR. The sample records 250,000 or so clones, approximately 83% being singletons. The material sequenced was PBMCs or T cells enriched from blood (not recorded which). Receptors originate from a man aged 50-60 years who had recovered from COVID-19. Each CDR3 is given with its conserved first and last residue. A D gene is named only where the DNA matches it firmly. For some rows the clone size is stated as once, few or many, or as a class when expanded; others skip it.

. | TRBJ2-5 | TRBV24-1 | . | TGTGCCACCAGTGGTCGGGGGTACCAAGAGACCCAGTACTTC | CATSGRGYQETQYF
. | TRBJ1-2 | TRBV30 | TRBD1 | TGTGCCTGGCGCGGGACAGGGTGGAACTATGGCTACACCTTC | CAWRGTGWNYGYTF
. | TRBJ1-2 | TRBV30 | . | TGTGCCTCCCCCGGGCCGGGCAGGGATGGCTACACCTTC | CASPGPGRDGYTF
. | TRBJ1-1 | TRBV19 | . | TGTGCCAGTAGTATTGTTCCGGGAGGAGCTTTCTTT | CASSIVPGGAFF
once | TRBJ2-3 | TRBV5-1 | TRBD2 | TGCGCCAGCAGCGTTAGCGGGAATGGAGATACGCAGTATTTT | CASSVSGNGDTQYF
. | TRBJ2-1 | TRBV29-1 | TRBD1 | TGCAGCGTTGGTGGAACAGGGGGCGCGCCCAATGAGCAGTTCTTC | CSVGGTGGAPNEQFF
. | TRBJ2-5 | TRBV27 | . | TGTGCCAGCAGTTACGGGGAGACCCAGTACTTC | CASSYGETQYF
. | TRBJ1-4 | TRBV19 | . | TGTGCCAGTAGTACCACCCCCGGGTTTTCGGAGGAAAAACTGTTTTTT | CASSTTPGFSEEKLFF
. | TRBJ2-2 | TRBV6-1 | TRBD1 | TGTGCCAGCAGTGGACAGGGCTCCACCGGGGAGCTGTTTTTT | CASSGQGSTGELFF
few | TRBJ1-1 | TRBV11-2 | . | TGTGCCAGCAGCTTAGACCATACGGGTGAAGCTTTCTTT | CASSLDHTGEAFF
. | TRBJ1-4 | TRBV19 | . | TGTGCCAGTAGTACTCGACAGGAGGAGGAAAAACTGTTTTTT | CASSTRQEEEKLFF
. | TRBJ1-1 | TRBV19 | . | TGTGCCAGTAGTACAAAACTCGGACAGCTGAACACTGAAGCTTTCTTT | CASSTKLGQLNTEAFF
. | TRBJ2-7 | TRBV12-1 | . | TGTGCCAGCAGCTTTGCCCTAGAGCGGGTTCGACGCACTAAAAGTTGCGAGCAGTACTTC | CASSFALERVRRTKSCEQYF
many | TRBJ2-1 | TRBV5-6 | . | TGTGCCAGCAGCCTTTCCTACAATGAGCAGTTCTTC | CASSLSYNEQFF
few | TRBJ2-1 | TRBV10-1 | TRBD2 | TGCGCCACCTTTTACGTCGTCGGTAGGGGAGGGTGGTCGGGCTCCTACAATGAGCAGTTCTTC | CATFYVVGRGGWSGSYNEQFF
many | TRBJ2-7 | TRBV6-2/TRBV6-3 | TRBD1 | TGTGCCAGCAGCCCGGGACAGAACCCCTACGAGCAGTACTTC | CASSPGQNPYEQYF
. | TRBJ2-7 | TRBV15 | . | TGTGCCACCAGCCCCGGGACTTTCGCCTACGAGCAGTACTTC | CATSPGTFAYEQYF